The 31 T cell receptor beta chains below were found in one sample sequenced in a study of OX40 agonist ivuxolimab in advanced cancers. TCRdb's table, derived via immunoSEQ multiplex PCR, lists solely in-frame clones and lacks some. The sample carries about 72,000 clones, over 75% recorded once. This material consisted of CD4+ or CD8+ T cells sorted from blood, taken in a trial of the OX40 agonist ivuxolimab. The receptors come from an adult with an advanced solid tumor such as melanoma, head and neck, liver or kidney cancer.

The chain couples TRBV6-5 to TRBJ1-1; D not certain. V was cut by 4 bases and J by 5 bases, with 17 bases left in between. This CDR3 is built from 15 residues. Germline CDR1 MNHEY, CDR2 SVGAGI. CDR3 DNA sequence: TGTGCCAGCAGTTTCGGTCGTTGGGTTGGGACTGAAGCTTTCTTT. It translates to CASSFGRWVGTEAFF.

This chain links TRBV4-2 with TRBJ1-2, with a tentative D call TRBD1 (5 bases). V was cut by 5 bases and J by 7 bases, with 14 bases left in between. This CDR3 contains 13 residues. The V gene's germline CDR1 is LGHNA and CDR2 YNFKEQ. The CDR3 DNA follows: TGTGCCAGCAGCTTTGACAGCCCTATTGGCTACACCTTC. Translating gives CASSFDSPIGYTF.

The chain is built from TRBV7-9 and TRBJ2-1, with TRBD1 identical over 9 bases. This CDR3 is built from 15 residues. With 3 bases clipped from V and 7 bases from J, the junction kept 7 bases outside the gene matches. Looked up from germline, CDR1 is SEHNR and CDR2 is FQNEAQ (reference sequence). The CDR3 DNA reads as TGTGCCAGCAGCTTGCCCACAGGGGGCCGGAATGAGCAGTTCTTC. Its protein is CASSLPTGGRNEQFF.

The chain links TRBV29-1 to TRBJ1-1; D is uncertain. Trimming stripped 7 bases from V and 11 bases from J, with 17 bases between. This CDR3 has 11 amino acids. From germline, CDR1 is SQVTM and CDR2 ANQGSEA. The CDR3 DNA reads TGCAGCGCGTCGACACCCCCGGGCGCTTTCTTT. It specifies CSASTPPGAFF.

The V call is TRBV29-1, the J call TRBJ2-7, with D tentatively TRBD1 or TRBD2 (5 bases each). Trimming left V 3 bases short and J 11 bases short, with 20 bases between. Looked up from germline, CDR1 is SQVTM and CDR2 is ANQGSEA. The CDR3 is 13 residues long. CDR3 in DNA: TGCAGCGTTGAGGGGGACGAGGACCTTGTAAAGTACTTC. This encodes CSVEGDEDLVKYF.

The genes are TRBV6-5 and TRBJ2-2; 7 positions match TRBD1. Per germline, CDR1 MNHEY and CDR2 SVGAGI. There are 15 residues in the CDR3. V lost 7 bases and J lost 4; bases outside the gene matches: 9. The DNA for the CDR3 is TGTGCCAGCAAGGGGGCCGGGTTTTTCACCGGGGAGCTGTTTTTT. It yields the protein CASKGAGFFTGELFF.

This clone turned up a few times. The chain recombines TRBV6-5 with TRBJ1-6, with TRBD1 as a possible D gene (6 bases). The CDR3 is made up of 15 amino acids. CDR1 is MNHEY and CDR2 is SVGAGI in the germline V gene. Trimming shortened V by 0 bases and J by 6 bases, and 9 bases separated the two germline ends. CDR3 protein: CASSYSRTVNSPLHF. The CDR3, as DNA: TGTGCCAGCAGTTACTCCCGGACAGTTAATTCACCCCTCCACTTT.

In its sample, this clone was seen a few times. The chain combines TRBV7-3 with TRBJ2-1; weak D call: TRBD1 (7 bases). The CDR3 consists of 14 residues. V lost 8 bases and J lost 5, with 16 bases in between. Germline V CDR1 and CDR2: SGHTA, FQGTGA. CDR3 in DNA: TGTGCCAGCGGACAGGAGGGCTTCCACAATGAGCAGTTCTTC. This encodes CASGQEGFHNEQFF.

This chain connects TRBV7-2 to TRBJ2-1, with 8 nucleotides matching TRBD2. V lost 5 bases and J lost 3; bases outside the gene matches: 6. CDR1 and CDR2 (germline): SGHTA, FQGNSA. CDR3 length equals 15 residues. The CDR3 coding sequence is TGTGCCAGCAGCCCCGCGGGAGGTAACTACAATGAGCAGTTCTTC. Protein sequence: CASSPAGGNYNEQFF.

This chain's CDR3 is CASSGLAGTNIQYF. CDR3 nucleotide sequence: TGTGCCAGCAGTGGACTAGCGGGGACAAACATTCAGTACTTC. The V call is TRBV2, the J call TRBJ2-4; TRBD2 matches 11 bases. V lost 4 bases to trimming and J lost 6 bases; unmatched junction nucleotides: 2. There are 14 residues in the CDR3. Germline loops: CDR1 SNHLY, CDR2 FYNNEI.

The J gene is TRBJ2-1, the V gene TRBV5-1; 7 nucleotides align to TRBD2. The length of the CDR3 is 15 residues. The J segment lost 5 bases and the V segment lost 3 bases, leaving 8 bases of the junction unmatched. Per the germline V gene, CDR1 is SGHRS and CDR2 is YFSETQ. The CDR3 loop reads CASSSTSVGNNEQFF. The CDR3 coding sequence is TGCGCCAGCAGCTCCACTAGCGTGGGAAACAATGAGCAGTTCTTC.

This rearrangement joins TRBV5-8 to TRBJ2-7; 9 bases are a match to TRBD1. The CDR3 is 17 amino acids. V was pared by 3 bases and J by 0 bases, with 10 bases of the junction left unmatched. Germline CDR1 reads SGHTS; CDR2 reads YDEGEE. The CDR3 region is CASSYPRQGESSYEQYF. The CDR3 DNA follows: TGTGCCAGCAGCTATCCCAGACAGGGGGAGAGCTCCTACGAGCAGTACTTC.

This chain links TRBV4-3 with TRBJ2-3; tentative D call: TRBD2 (6 bases). This CDR3 comprises 13 residues. Trimming left V 4 bases short and J 9 bases short, with 14 bases between. The germline gives CDR1 LGHNA, CDR2 YSLEER. CDR3 nucleotides: TGCGCCAGCAGCCCTGAACCTCGGGGGACGCAGTATTTT. Residues: CASSPEPRGTQYF.

This clone turned up a few times. The CDR3 is CASSIQGNTIYF. Written as DNA, the CDR3 is TGTGCCAGCAGCATCCAGGGGAACACCATATATTTT. This chain uses TRBV7-2 with TRBJ1-3, with TRBD1 as a possible D gene (6 bases). The CDR3 is 12 amino acids. The ends were cut back, 5 bases at V and 7 bases at J, with 9 bases in the middle. Germline V gives CDR1 SGHTA, CDR2 FQGNSA.

The chain is built from TRBV27 and TRBJ1-1; TRBD1 is a possible D gene (6 bases). The germline V gene has CDR1 MNHEY and CDR2 SMNVEV (reference sequence). V lost 3 bases and J 5 bases, leaving 16 bases between the germline ends. The CDR3 has 15 amino acids. The CDR3 sequence: CASSLNRVRRTEAFF. For the CDR3, the DNA is TGTGCCAGCAGTTTGAACAGGGTACGGAGAACTGAAGCTTTCTTT.

The genes are TRBV6-6 and TRBJ1-1, with a weak D call TRBD1 (6 bases). Deletions cut 4 bases from V and 3 bases from J, with 12 bases between. CDR1 and CDR2 from the germline V gene are MNHNY and SVGAGI (reference sequence). This CDR3 region has 14 residues. The CDR3 nucleotides are TGTGCCAGCAGTTCCCAGGGGCAGCACACTGAAGCTTTCTTT. Translation: CASSSQGQHTEAFF.

The chain recombines TRBV5-4 with TRBJ1-1; maybe TRBD1 (5 bases). Germline-derived CDR1 and CDR2 are SGHNT and YYREEE (reference sequence). Trimming shortened V by 0 bases and J by 1 base, and 10 bases separated the two germline ends. The CDR3 sequence is 15 residues long. CDR3 in DNA: TGTGCCAGCAGCTTGGACAGGTCTGGGAACACTGAAGCTTTCTTT. Protein sequence: CASSLDRSGNTEAFF.

The chain employs TRBV29-1 and TRBJ2-5; TRBD2 agrees at 7 bases. V lost 3 bases to trimming and J lost 4 bases; unmatched junction nucleotides: 5. The germline gives CDR1 SQVTM, CDR2 ANQGSEA. The CDR3 is 13 amino acids. The DNA of the CDR3 is TGCAGCGTTGACCGGGGAGGGGTAGAGACCCAGTACTTC. Amino acids: CSVDRGGVETQYF.

V gene TRBV6-1 combines with J gene TRBJ2-7; TRBD1 is a possible D gene (7 bases). The CDR3 is 15 amino acids. CDR1 is MNHNS and CDR2 is SASEGT in the germline V gene. V was shortened by 2 bases and J by 4 bases, with 15 bases between the two germline ends. CDR3 DNA sequence: TGTGCCAGCAGTGAATGGGGGGACAGTGGGTACGAGCAGTACTTC. It specifies CASSEWGDSGYEQYF.

This clone occurred many times. V and J are TRBV6-1 and TRBJ2-7; weak D call: TRBD2 (6 bases). With 10 bases removed from V and 0 bases from J, the gap between germline ends came to 13 bases. Germline CDR1 and CDR2: MNHNS and SASEGT. This CDR3 region has 13 residues. CDR3 sequence reads: CATQEGSSYEQYF. CDR3 DNA: TGTGCCACCCAGGAGGGAAGCTCCTACGAGCAGTACTTC.

The rearrangement joins TRBV7-2 to TRBJ2-6; D remains unclear. The CDR3 contains 15 residues. The germline gives CDR1 SGHTA, CDR2 FQGNSA. V was shortened by 1 base and J by 0 bases, with 4 bases between the two germline ends. The CDR3 sequence is CASSLGLSGANVLTF. In DNA, the CDR3 is TGTGCCAGCAGCTTAGGCCTCTCTGGGGCCAACGTCCTGACTTTC.

V and J are TRBV6-6 and TRBJ1-4, with 9 positions matching TRBD1. Looked up from germline, CDR1 is MNHNY and CDR2 is SVGAGI (reference sequence). The V and J ends lost 6 bases and 4 bases, in that order; junction bases with no gene match: 3. The CDR3 totals 14 residues. CDR3 in DNA: TGTGCCAGCAGACTGGGACAGGGTAATGAAAAACTGTTTTTT. The encoded protein is CASRLGQGNEKLFF.

V gene TRBV30 combines with J gene TRBJ1-3, with D unresolved. The ends were cut back, 3 bases at V and 0 bases at J, with 12 bases in the middle. Germline CDR1 GTSNPN, CDR2 SVGIG (reference sequence). This CDR3 is built from 15 residues. The CDR3, as DNA: TGTGCCTGGAGCTTTGGACGGAGCTCTGGAAACACCATATATTTT. Translated, it gives CAWSFGRSSGNTIYF.

V usage is TRBV25-1 and J usage is TRBJ2-1; D gene uncertain. The CDR3 contains 11 residues. The germline V gene encodes CDR1 MGHDK and CDR2 SYGVNS. Trimming pared 1 base from V and 12 bases from J, leaving 7 bases between. CDR3 loop: CASSEWLGQFF. The DNA of the CDR3 is TGTGCCAGCAGTGAATGGTTGGGGCAGTTCTTC. The full variable domain, completed using reference TRBV25-1 and TRBJ2-1, is EADIYQTPRYLVIGTGKKITLECSQTMGHDKMYWYQQDPGMELHLIHYSYGVNSTEKGDLSSESTVSRIRTEHFPLTLESARPSHTSQYLCASSEWLGQFFGPGTRLTVL.

This chain connects TRBV28 to TRBJ2-1; 7 bases agree with TRBD2. Germline trimming cut 3 bases from V and 3 bases from J; bases unmatched to any gene: 8. This CDR3 comprises 16 residues. Germline V gene lookup returns CDR1 MDHEN and CDR2 SYDVKM. For the CDR3, the DNA is TGTGCCAGCAGTTTTGGGTTCGGGACTAACTACAATGAGCAGTTCTTC. Translating it yields CASSFGFGTNYNEQFF.

V is TRBV6-1 and J is TRBJ1-5; possible D gene TRBD1, 6 bases. This CDR3 spans 16 amino acids. V lost 4 bases and J lost 1, with 14 bases in between. Germline V gene lookup returns CDR1 MNHNS and CDR2 SASEGT. DNA of the CDR3: TGTGCCAGCAGTGGAGGGGGGACGGGGAGCAATCAGCCCCAGCATTTT. Translation: CASSGGGTGSNQPQHF.

Here the CDR3 DNA reads TGTGCTAGTGGTTGGGCTATGAACTATGGCTACACCTTC. Its translation: CASGWAMNYGYTF. The V and J genes are TRBV12-5 and TRBJ1-2; D is unclear. Germline V gene lookup returns CDR1 LGHNT and CDR2 FRNRAP. Trimming took 4 bases from V and 2 from J, leaving 8 bases between them. The CDR3 spans 13 residues.

The rearrangement uses TRBV5-1 and TRBJ1-2; 7 bases align to TRBD1. The V and J ends lost 3 bases and 2 bases, in that order; junction bases with no gene match: 4. The CDR3 has 14 amino acids. Germline assignment: CDR1 SGHRS and CDR2 YFSETQ. DNA of the CDR3: TGCGCCAGCAGCTCGACAGGGTGGAACTATGGCTACACCTTC. It is translated as CASSSTGWNYGYTF.

On this clone itself: A read error may produce the germline difference seen at one junction end. The rearrangement uses TRBV7-9 and TRBJ2-7, with a weak D call TRBD1 (6 bases). The CDR3 length is 14 residues. In germline, CDR1 is SEHNR, CDR2 FQNEAQ (reference sequence). For the CDR3, the DNA is TGTGCCAGCAGCTTACAGGGGCTCACCTACGGGCAGTACTTC. Its translation is CASSLQGLTYGQYF.

The chain links TRBV5-1 to TRBJ1-5; 10 bases map to TRBD1. Trimming removed 2 bases from V and 7 bases from J; junction bases left unmatched: 3. This CDR3 spans 14 amino acids. Germline V lookup: CDR1 SGHRS, CDR2 YFSETQ. The chain's CDR3 is CASSFGDRGQPQHF. CDR3 sequence (DNA): TGCGCCAGCAGCTTTGGGGACAGGGGCCAGCCCCAGCATTTT.

The chain employs TRBV18 and TRBJ2-1; D not certain. Trimming removed 3 bases at V and 4 bases at J, with 13 bases between. CDR1 and CDR2 (germline): KGHSH, LQKENI. The CDR3 is made up of 15 amino acids. CDR3 amino acids: CASSPSQRGYNEQFF. CDR3 DNA: TGTGCCAGCTCACCTAGCCAGCGAGGATACAATGAGCAGTTCTTC.